There are a few counts of the clone carrying this T cell receptor beta chain. No antigen is known for it. The sample originates from a study of CD8 T cells in ankylosing spondylitis. Regarding the study as a whole: What seemed typical of ankylosing spondylitis blood was a TCR beta motif built from eight highly homologous variants.

TCRdb re-derived calls from the 5' RACE reads in MiXCR, one entry per CDR3 protein. The table has hundreds of thousands of distinct CDR3 sequences, about 12% seen once. The CDR3 totals 17 residues. CDR1 and CDR2 from the germline V gene are SGHVS and FNYEAQ. Trimming took 4 bases from V and 5 from J, leaving 23 bases between them. The sample consisted of blood, either unsorted or a sorted T cell fraction (not recorded which). The chain employs TRBV7-6 and TRBJ2-5, with a possible D match to TRBD2 (6 bases). The source is a male donor with ankylosing spondylitis. The DNA of the CDR3 is TGTGCCAGCAGCTCGACTAGTCCGGTGTATGTGTGGGAGACCCAGTACTTC. Protein sequence: CASSSTSPVYVWETQYF.